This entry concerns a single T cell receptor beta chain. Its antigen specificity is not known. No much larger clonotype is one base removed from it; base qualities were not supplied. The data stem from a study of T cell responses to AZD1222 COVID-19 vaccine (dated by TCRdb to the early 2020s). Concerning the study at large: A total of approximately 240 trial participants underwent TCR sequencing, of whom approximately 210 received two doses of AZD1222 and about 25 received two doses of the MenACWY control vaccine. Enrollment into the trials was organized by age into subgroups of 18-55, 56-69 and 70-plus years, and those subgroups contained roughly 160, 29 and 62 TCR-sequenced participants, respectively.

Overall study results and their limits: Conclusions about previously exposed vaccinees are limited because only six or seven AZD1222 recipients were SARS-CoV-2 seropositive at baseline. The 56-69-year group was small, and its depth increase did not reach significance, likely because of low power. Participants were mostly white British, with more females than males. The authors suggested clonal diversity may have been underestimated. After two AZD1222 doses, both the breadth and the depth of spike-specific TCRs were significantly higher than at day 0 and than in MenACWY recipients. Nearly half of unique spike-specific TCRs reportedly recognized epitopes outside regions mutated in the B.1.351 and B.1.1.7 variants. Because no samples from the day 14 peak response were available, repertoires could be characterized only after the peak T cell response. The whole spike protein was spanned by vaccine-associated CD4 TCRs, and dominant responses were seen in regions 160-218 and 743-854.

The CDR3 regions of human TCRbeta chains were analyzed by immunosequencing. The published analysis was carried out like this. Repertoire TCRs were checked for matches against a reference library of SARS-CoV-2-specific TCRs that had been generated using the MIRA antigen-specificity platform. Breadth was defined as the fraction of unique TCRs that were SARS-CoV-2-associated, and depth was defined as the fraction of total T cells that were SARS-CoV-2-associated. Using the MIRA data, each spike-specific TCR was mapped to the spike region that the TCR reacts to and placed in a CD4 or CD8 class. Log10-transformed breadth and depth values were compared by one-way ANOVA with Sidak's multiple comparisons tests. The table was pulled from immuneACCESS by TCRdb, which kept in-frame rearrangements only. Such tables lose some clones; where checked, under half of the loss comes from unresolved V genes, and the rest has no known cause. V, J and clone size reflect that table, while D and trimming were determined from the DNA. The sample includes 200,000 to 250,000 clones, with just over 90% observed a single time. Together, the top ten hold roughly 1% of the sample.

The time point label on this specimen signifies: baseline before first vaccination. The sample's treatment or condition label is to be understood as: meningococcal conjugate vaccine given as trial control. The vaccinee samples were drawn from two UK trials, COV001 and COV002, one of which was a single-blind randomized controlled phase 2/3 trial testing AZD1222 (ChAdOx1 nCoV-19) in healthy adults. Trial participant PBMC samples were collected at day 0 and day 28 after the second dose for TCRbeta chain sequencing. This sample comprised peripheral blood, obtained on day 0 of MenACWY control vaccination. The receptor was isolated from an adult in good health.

The CDR3 reads as follows: CASSLGEGSNQPQHF. The sequence in DNA is TGTGCCAGCAGCTTGGGGGAGGGGAGCAATCAGCCCCAGCATTTT. The chain couples TRBV5-6 to TRBJ1-5; matching of 5 bases hints at TRBD1 as the D gene. CDR1 and CDR2 are read off the germline V gene as SGHDT and YYEEEE. At the junction V is shortened by 0 bases and J by 1 base, with 8 bases in between. Spanning cysteine to phenylalanine, the CDR3 consists of 15 amino acids. Only the CDR3 part of the read is kept: 45 bases, read in frame from the first base.